The present T cell receptor beta chain was sequenced within a study of blood T cell repertoires in COVID-19. Overall study context: From the United States, Italy and Spain came samples of acute and convalescent COVID-19. The analysed material was cDNA or gDNA that came from T cells, B-cell-depleted T cells, or PBMCs.

Germline V lookup: CDR1 SGHVS, CDR2 FQNEAQ. Trimming left V 3 bases short and J 8 bases short, with 16 bases between. The CDR3 sequence is 14 residues long. In the original workflow: Amplified reference gene primers provided the basis for estimating nucleated cell counts. The data were produced by immunoSEQ multiplex PCR, yet TCRdb's version contains in-frame clones alone and is incomplete. Clone size and V and J calls were adopted from that table, with D and trimming inferred from the DNA. The sample includes 75,000 to 90,000 clones, over 70% of them seen just once. This clonotype originated in a woman aged 40-49 years with active or convalescent COVID-19. Sequenced input: peripheral blood. This chain joins TRBV7-8 and TRBJ1-2, with D possibly TRBD1 on 5 matching bases. This CDR3 reads CASSLAGRSGGYTF. DNA for the CDR3: TGTGCCAGCAGCTTGGCAGGGAGGTCGGGGGGCTACACCTTC.